This TCR beta chain was identified in a study of blood T cell repertoires in COVID-19. Study-wide background: Some COVID-19 samples were acute and others convalescent; all came from the United States, Italy and Spain. The analysed material was cDNA or gDNA that came from T cells, B-cell-depleted T cells, or PBMCs.

The V and J ends lost 3 bases and 3 bases, in that order; junction bases with no gene match: 1. CDR3 size: 14 residues. CDR1 and CDR2 from the germline V gene are MGHDK and SYGVNS. In the source study's methods: Counts of nucleated cells, estimated from reference gene primer amplification, were obtained. Only in-frame clones appear in the TCRdb table, and some are missing; sequencing was by immunoSEQ multiplex PCR. D and trimming were read from the DNA, whereas the V and J calls and clone size are those reported in that table. The sample lists 150,000 to 200,000 clones; about 90% were seen once. The genes are TRBV25-1 and TRBJ2-1; 8 bases match TRBD2. The specimen was peripheral blood. The sequence derives from a man between 65 and 80 years old with active or convalescent COVID-19. CDR3 sequence: CASSELAGYNEQFF. The CDR3 nucleotides are TGTGCCAGCAGTGAGCTAGCGGGCTACAATGAGCAGTTCTTC.